Listed below are T cell receptor beta chains from one sample, sequenced in a study of identical twins. TCRdb itself ran the 5' RACE reads through MiXCR, one entry per CDR3 protein. The sample yields 400,000 to 500,000 distinct CDR3 sequences, around a sixth seen once. The sequenced sample consisted of naive T cells sorted from blood. Every receptor here comes from a man aged 50 to 59 in good health. Both conserved end residues are part of each CDR3. D genes are given only for firm matches. Size values are once, few and many counts, or a class for expanded clones, and some rows have none.

cdr3_length	clone_size	d_call	j_call	v_call	cdr3_nt	cdr3_aa
14	many	TRBD2	TRBJ2-7	TRBV12-3/TRBV12-4	TGTGCCAGCAGTCTAGGAGCGGGGGGAAGCGAGCAGTACTTC	CASSLGAGGSEQYF
16	few	TRBD2	TRBJ2-7	TRBV27	TGTGCCAGCAGTTTATATCCCCTAGCGGGGGTCTACGAGCAGTACTTC	CASSLYPLAGVYEQYF
17	few	NA	TRBJ2-3	TRBV10-2	TGCGCCAGCAGTGAGTCGGAGGAGGGCAGCCCGAGAGATACGCAGTATTTT	CASSESEEGSPRDTQYF
16	few	TRBD1	TRBJ2-7	TRBV15	TGTGCCACCAGCAGGACTTCCGGGACAGAGTCCTACGAGCAGTACTTC	CATSRTSGTESYEQYF
15	few	TRBD1	TRBJ2-2	TRBV5-1	TGCGCCAGCAGCTTGCGTACAGGGGAGACCGGGGAGCTGTTTTTT	CASSLRTGETGELFF
16	NA	TRBD2	TRBJ2-1	TRBV11-2	TGTGCCAGCAGCTTAGTTCCTAGCGGGGCCTACAATGAGCAGTTCTTC	CASSLVPSGAYNEQFF
11	few	NA	TRBJ2-1	TRBV12-3/TRBV12-4	TGTGCCAGCAGGCAGTACGTTGAGCAGTTCTTC	CASRQYVEQFF
16	NA	TRBD1	TRBJ2-3	TRBV20-1	TGCAGTGCTAGGTCAGGGGGCTCAATGAGCACAGATACGCAGTATTTT	CSARSGGSMSTDTQYF
16	many	TRBD1	TRBJ2-1	TRBV5-5	TGTGCCAGCAGTTGGCGGGGACAGGGGACTGGAAATGAGCAGTTCTTC	CASSWRGQGTGNEQFF
14	few	TRBD1	TRBJ2-5	TRBV5-1	TGCGCCAGCAAACCACAGGGGGCCCAAGAGACCCAGTACTTC	CASKPQGAQETQYF
13	NA	NA	TRBJ1-1	TRBV20-1	TGCAGTGCTACCCCAGCAGGGATGTTTGAAGCTTTCTTT	CSATPAGMFEAFF
12	many	NA	TRBJ2-7	TRBV6-5	TGTGCCAGCAGCTGGACAGTCGGCGAGCAGTACTTC	CASSWTVGEQYF
13	NA	NA	TRBJ1-1	TRBV29-1	TGCAGCGTCGGAACAGGGATGAACACTGAAGCTTTCTTT	CSVGTGMNTEAFF
12	few	NA	TRBJ2-7	TRBV20-1	TGCAGTGCTCAGGACGGATTCTACGAGCAGTACTTC	CSAQDGFYEQYF
17	NA	NA	TRBJ2-3	TRBV7-8	TGTGCCAGCAGCTTACTTCCGACAGGCCCCATCGCAGATACGCAGTATTTT	CASSLLPTGPIADTQYF
11	few	NA	TRBJ2-5	TRBV18	TGTGCCAGCTCCGTTACGGAGACCCAGTACTTC	CASSVTETQYF
17	many	TRBD2	TRBJ2-2	TRBV11-2	TGTGCCAGCAGCTTAGTTGCGGGGGGCGCGAACACCGGGGAGCTGTTTTTT	CASSLVAGGANTGELFF
14	NA	NA	TRBJ2-2	TRBV2	TGTGCCAGCAGTGAAGCGCTTGGAATCGGGGAGCTGTTTTTT	CASSEALGIGELFF
13	NA	NA	TRBJ2-1	TRBV27	TGTGCCAGCAGTTTCTTAGGTTGGCATGAGCAGTTCTTC	CASSFLGWHEQFF
13	few	NA	TRBJ1-1	TRBV10-3	TGTGCCATCACCTTGGGAGAGAACACTGAAGCTTTCTTT	CAITLGENTEAFF
17	NA	NA	TRBJ2-3	TRBV6-2/TRBV6-3	TGTGCCAGCAGTTACTCTATTGGTAGCGGTTCAGGCTATACGCAGTATTTT	CASSYSIGSGSGYTQYF
12	few	NA	TRBJ2-1	TRBV7-9	TGTGCCAGCAGCTTACCCTTGGGTGAGCAGTTCTTC	CASSLPLGEQFF
12	few	TRBD1	TRBJ2-7	TRBV7-9	TGTGCCATAACGGGACAGTCCTACGAGCAGTACTTC	CAITGQSYEQYF
15	NA	TRBD1	TRBJ2-1	TRBV4-2	TGTGCCAGCAGCCAAGGCCAGGGGGCTAACAATGAGCAGTTCTTC	CASSQGQGANNEQFF
14	NA	NA	TRBJ1-4	TRBV4-3	TGCGCCAGCAGCCAAGATTGGCAGGTTGAAAAACTGTTTTTT	CASSQDWQVEKLFF
20	NA	TRBD2	TRBJ2-1	TRBV5-6	TGTGCCAGCAGCAGGGGCATTCGGGCTAGCGGGGCCGTACGCTACAATGAGCAGTTCTTC	CASSRGIRASGAVRYNEQFF